This T cell receptor (beta chain) was retrieved from a study of type 1 regulatory T cells listed by TCRdb under 2021. Looking at the study overall: An in vitro protocol by which a Tr1-enriched, alloantigen-specific CD4 T cell product named T-allo10 was generated was characterized in the study. T-allo10 was being evaluated clinically in patients with hematological malignancies who were receiving allogeneic hematopoietic stem cell transplantation.

Regarding this clonotype: Its cognate antigen has yet to be identified. No base-level quality is on record; no much larger clone is a single base apart.

The CDR3, from cysteine to phenylalanine, totals 15 residues. The CDR3 DNA has 45 bases and is translated from base 1. Trimming removed 6 bases from V and 6 bases from J; the gene matches leave 7 bases unexplained. Reading the germline V gene (reference sequence) gives CDR1 LNHNV and CDR2 YYDKDF. Reads for this sample came from an Illumina MiSeq. Through fastp at Q25 and MiXCR, TCRdb rebuilt clones from the public reads, retaining in-frame beta chains. Rows with one shared CDR3 protein collapse into an entry with the most common genes and DNA. The table for this sample lists 60,000 to 80,000 distinct CDR3 sequences; about 62% of them were counted only once. 7% to 9.5% of the sample goes to the ten largest clones. T-allo10 cells derived from donors were reported to be host alloantigen-specific and anergic, and to suppress in an alloantigen-specific manner.

The specimen sequenced was cultured T cells, either the whole culture or a sorted T cell fraction (not recorded which). The cell subset or site label of this sample denotes: Tr1-enriched cell product generated in vitro against host alloantigens. The TCR comes from a human donor in good health. The rearrangement combines TRBV15 with TRBJ1-5, and TRBD1 aligns with 11 junction nucleotides. The CDR3 reads CATRGDRGSLQPQHF. The DNA sequence is as follows: TGTGCCACCAGGGGGGACAGGGGGTCACTTCAGCCCCAGCATTTT.